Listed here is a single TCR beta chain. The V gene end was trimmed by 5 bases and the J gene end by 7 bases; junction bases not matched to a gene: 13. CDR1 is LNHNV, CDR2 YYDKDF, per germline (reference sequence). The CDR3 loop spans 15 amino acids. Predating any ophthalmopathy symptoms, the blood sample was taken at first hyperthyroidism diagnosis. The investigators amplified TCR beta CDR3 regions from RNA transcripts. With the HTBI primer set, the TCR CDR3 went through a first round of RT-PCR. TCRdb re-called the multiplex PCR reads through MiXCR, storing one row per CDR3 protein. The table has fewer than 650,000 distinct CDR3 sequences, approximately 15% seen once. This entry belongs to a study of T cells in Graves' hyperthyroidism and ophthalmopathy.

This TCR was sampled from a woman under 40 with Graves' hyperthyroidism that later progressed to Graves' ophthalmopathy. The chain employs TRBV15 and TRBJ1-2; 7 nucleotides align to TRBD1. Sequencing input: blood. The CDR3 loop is CATSAGQRRSGGYTF. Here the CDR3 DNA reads TGTGCCACCAGCGCGGGACAGCGTCGGTCGGGTGGCTACACCTTC.